The entry that follows covers one T cell receptor (beta chain) sequence. Trimming left V 8 bases short and J 10 bases short, with 21 bases between. The CDR3 totals 15 residues. The total RNA that was extracted per sample amounted to at least 6 micrograms. This entry comes from a study of blood T cells in healthy people across ages. It was with a sample-barcoded 5' primer and a J-beta primer mix that a second PCR of roughly 7 to 11 cycles was run. Each cDNA molecule was tagged by a template-switch adaptor with 12 random nucleotides. TCRdb re-derived calls from the 5' RACE reads in MiXCR, one entry per CDR3 protein. Of more than 650,000 distinct CDR3 sequences in the sample, 20% to 30% are singletons; the top ten hold 2.5% to 3.5%. This same sample was also part of a study on T cells of mothers and their children.

Sequencing was done on a sample of blood. The sequence came from a boy younger than 18 in good health. The V gene is TRBV12-3 or TRBV12-4, the J gene TRBJ1-6, with D tentatively TRBD1 (6 bases). CDR3 sequence (DNA): TGTGCCAGCGCCATAAGGGGAGGGGGAGACTCACCCCTCCACTTT. This sequence encodes CASAIRGGGDSPLHF.